What follows are 29 T cell receptor beta chains derived from one specimen sequenced in a study of blood T cell repertoires in COVID-19. TCRdb's copy holds only in-frame clones and misses some; the assay was immunoSEQ multiplex PCR. This sample has under 300,000 clones, with about 80% found just once. The source material was peripheral blood. The receptor set was obtained from a woman aged 80 or older with acute or convalescent COVID-19.

The V and J genes are TRBV11-2 and TRBJ1-4; perhaps TRBD1 as D (6 bases). This CDR3 is 15 amino acids long. The germline V and J ends were trimmed by 0 bases and 7 bases, with 12 bases remaining between them. Germline V gene data show CDR1 as SGHAT and CDR2 as FQNNGV. For the CDR3, the DNA is TGTGCCAGCAGCTTAGAAGCGGACAGTCGTGAAAAACTGTTTTTT. Amino acids: CASSLEADSREKLFF.

This clone was observed a handful of times. V usage is TRBV18 and J usage is TRBJ1-3; 7 bases fit TRBD1. Germline V gene sequence: CDR1 KGHSH, CDR2 LQKENI. The V segment lost 5 bases and the J segment 4 bases; nucleotides outside the gene matches: 2. CDR3 length: 13 residues. The CDR3 protein is CASSSGQGNTIYF. CDR3 nucleotides: TGTGCCAGCTCATCGGGACAGGGAAACACCATATATTTT.

The CDR3, as DNA: TGCGCCAGCAGCCACCCAGCGGATACGCAGTATTTT. Amino acids: CASSHPADTQYF. V gene TRBV4-1 combines with J gene TRBJ2-3; no reliable D call. The CDR3 covers 12 residues. Germline V CDR1 and CDR2: MGHRA, YSYEKL. Trimming took 3 bases from V and 6 from J, leaving 7 bases between them.

The V and J genes are TRBV5-4 and TRBJ2-3, with unresolved D. The CDR3 runs to 12 residues. V was clipped by 2 bases and J by 3 bases, with 4 bases between them. Germline CDR1 is SGHNT and CDR2 is YYREEE (reference sequence). CDR3 bases: TGTGCCAGCAGCTTTCGGACAGATACGCAGTATTTT. It translates to CASSFRTDTQYF.

The gene calls are TRBV6-5 and TRBJ1-5; 8 bases are a match to TRBD1. The CDR3 length is 14 residues. From germline, CDR1 is MNHEY and CDR2 SVGAGI. V lost 7 bases to trimming and J lost 6 bases; unmatched junction nucleotides: 8. Here the CDR3 reads CASTLDRAGQPQHF. As DNA, the CDR3 is TGTGCCAGCACCCTGGACAGGGCGGGTCAGCCCCAGCATTTT.

This chain connects TRBV21-1 to TRBJ2-7; the DNA was not used to check the table's D call, TRBD2. TRBV21-1 is given as a pseudogene. The CDR3 is 13 amino acids. The CDR3 sequence: CASSTPLDYEQYF. The DNA of the CDR3 is TGTGCCAGCAGCACCCCCTTAGACTACGAGCAGTACTTC.

This clone was seen a single time. This sequence joins TRBV3-1 (or the pseudogene TRBV3-2) and TRBJ2-7; the match to TRBD2 covers 10 bases. The germline CDR1 and CDR2 sequences are LGHDT and YNNKEL (reference sequence). Losses at the gene ends were 0 bases for V and 3 bases for J; bases not matched to a gene: 23. This CDR3 contains 22 residues. The CDR3 sequence: CASSQDLVAGGPGGAIHYEQYF. CDR3 DNA: TGTGCCAGCAGCCAAGATCTAGTAGCGGGGGGCCCGGGAGGGGCGATTCACTACGAGCAGTACTTC.

The V gene is TRBV2, the J gene TRBJ1-2, with unresolved D. The CDR3 consists of 14 residues. CDR1 and CDR2 (germline): SNHLY, FYNNEI. Trimming took off 1 base at V and 4 bases at J, with 10 bases between the two ends. CDR3 sequence reads: CASSEEAVGYGYTF. The CDR3 region has the DNA TGTGCCAGCAGTGAAGAGGCGGTAGGCTATGGCTACACCTTC.

The gene calls are TRBV7-2 and TRBJ1-6, with TRBD1 matching 7 bases. Germline V gene lookup returns CDR1 SGHTA and CDR2 FQGNSA. The V and J ends lost 1 base and 10 bases, in that order; junction bases with no gene match: 16. The CDR3 consists of 18 residues. The CDR3 here is CASSLVVPGTDWVSPLHF. The CDR3 DNA is TGTGCCAGCAGCTTAGTCGTTCCTGGGACAGATTGGGTGTCACCCCTCCACTTT.

The rearrangement links TRBV19 to TRBJ1-5; D not certain. The CDR3 contains 12 residues. Germline V lookup: CDR1 LNHDA, CDR2 SQIVND (reference sequence). V was clipped by 7 bases and J by 5 bases, with 9 bases between them. CDR3 in amino acids: CASMRNDQPQHF. The CDR3 bases are TGTGCCAGTATGCGTAATGATCAGCCCCAGCATTTT.

This clone was seen a handful of times. This chain connects TRBV29-1 to TRBJ1-6, with D unclear. CDR1 SQVTM and CDR2 ANQGSEA come from the germline V gene. V lost 7 bases to trimming and J lost 7 bases, with 14 bases between them. The CDR3 is 13 amino acids. The CDR3 protein is CSASRDSNSPLHF. CDR3 nucleotide sequence: TGCAGCGCCTCTCGAGATTCCAATTCACCCCTCCACTTT.

This chain links TRBV4-1 with TRBJ1-5; tentative D call: TRBD1 (6 bases). Germline CDR1 is MGHRA and CDR2 is YSYEKL. The V end was cut by 4 bases, the J end by 3 bases, with 13 bases between. The CDR3 contains 15 residues. CDR3 DNA sequence: TGCGCCAGCAGCCTGGGGGCACTGGCCAATCAGCCCCAGCATTTT. Amino acid sequence: CASSLGALANQPQHF.

This CDR3 reads CASSLFPGFSYNSPLHF. The CDR3 DNA reads as TGTGCCAGCAGTTTATTTCCGGGTTTCTCCTATAATTCACCCCTCCACTTT. The chain joins TRBV27 to TRBJ1-6; no reliable D call. Germline CDR1 is MNHEY and CDR2 is SMNVEV (reference sequence). The V gene lost 1 base and the J gene lost 0 bases, with 10 bases spanning the gap. The CDR3 totals 17 residues.

This clone has just a few counts. The chain is built from TRBV12-3 or TRBV12-4 and TRBJ1-2; 9 nucleotides line up with TRBD1. The V gene end was trimmed by 6 bases and the J gene end by 9 bases; junction bases not matched to a gene: 8. The CDR3 has 13 residues. This CDR3 is CASSPGQGLSYTF. In nucleotides, the CDR3 is TGTGCCAGCAGCCCGGGACAGGGTTTAAGCTACACCTTC.

The chain joins TRBV5-1 to TRBJ2-3, with D possibly being TRBD1 (6 bases). The length of the CDR3 is 15 residues. In germline, CDR1 is SGHRS, CDR2 YFSETQ. V gave up 1 base and J gave up 6 bases, with 15 bases separating them. The CDR3: CASSLPAGVGDTQYF. In nucleotides, the CDR3 is TGCGCCAGCAGCTTGCCGGCAGGGGTAGGCGATACGCAGTATTTT.

In its sample, this clone was seen once. This sequence joins TRBV23-1 and TRBJ2-1; tentative D call: TRBD2 (6 bases). TRBV23-1 qualifies as an ORF whose function is uncertain. Deletions cut 3 bases from V and 0 bases from J, with 6 bases between. The CDR3 length is 14 residues. The CDR3 region has the DNA TGCGCCAGCAGTCAGGGGGGCTCCTACAATGAGCAGTTCTTC. Amino acid sequence: CASSQGGSYNEQFF.

The chain employs TRBV7-9 and TRBJ2-7; 7 nucleotides match TRBD2. This CDR3 contains 14 residues. Germline V CDR1 and CDR2: SEHNR, FQNEAQ (reference sequence). V was pared by 2 bases and J by 3 bases, with 4 bases of the junction left unmatched. The CDR3 is CASSLMGGNYEQYF. The CDR3 nucleotides read TGTGCCAGCAGCTTAATGGGGGGGAACTACGAGCAGTACTTC.

The chain links TRBV3-1 (or the pseudogene TRBV3-2) to TRBJ1-1, with TRBD1 identical over 11 bases. Germline V CDR1 and CDR2: LGHDT, YNNKEL (reference sequence). The CDR3 has 17 amino acids. Unmatched junction bases numbered 8, after V lost 4 bases and J lost 1 base. The CDR3 spells CASSPSGQGARNTEAFF. CDR3 sequence (DNA): TGTGCCAGCAGCCCATCAGGACAGGGGGCTAGGAACACTGAAGCTTTCTTT.

This clone was observed a few times. The DNA for the CDR3 is TGTGCCAGCTCACCCCCGGGTTCGATCGGTGAAAAACTGTTTTTT. The encoded protein is CASSPPGSIGEKLFF. The chain joins TRBV18 to TRBJ1-4; no clear D. Germline-derived CDR1 and CDR2 are KGHSH and LQKENI. The CDR3 contains 15 residues. The V gene lost 3 bases and the J gene lost 7 bases, with 15 bases spanning the gap.

The rearrangement joins TRBV15 to TRBJ1-2; D gene ambiguous. CDR1 and CDR2 (germline): LNHNV, YYDKDF (reference sequence). Trimming removed 4 bases from V and 4 bases from J, with 10 bases in between. The CDR3 has 13 amino acids. The CDR3 loop reads CATSTPGPYGYTF. CDR3 nucleotides: TGTGCCACCAGCACTCCAGGCCCCTATGGCTACACCTTC.

This clone was recorded once. V usage is TRBV6-5 and J usage is TRBJ2-1, with D possibly being TRBD2 (6 bases). CDR1 is MNHEY, CDR2 SVGAGI, per germline. V lost 8 bases and J lost 8, with 19 bases in between. The CDR3 has 14 amino acids. The chain's CDR3 is CASCREWRVHEQFF. The CDR3 DNA is TGTGCCAGCTGTAGGGAGTGGAGGGTCCATGAGCAGTTCTTC.

This clone is a singleton in its sample. The V gene is TRBV3-1 (or the pseudogene TRBV3-2), the J gene TRBJ1-5; maybe TRBD1 (6 bases). V gave up 1 base and J gave up 3 bases, with 13 bases separating them. This CDR3 comprises 16 residues. CDR1 is LGHDT and CDR2 is YNNKEL in the germline V gene (reference sequence). The CDR3 sequence: CASSQGDRFHNQPQHF. CDR3 in DNA: TGTGCCAGCAGCCAAGGCGACAGGTTCCACAATCAGCCCCAGCATTTT.

The rearrangement links TRBV5-1 to TRBJ2-1; a weak D match, TRBD1 (6 bases). The CDR3 contains 16 residues. Between the trimmed V and J ends, which lost 3 bases and 9 bases, there was a span of 22 bases. The V gene's germline CDR1 is SGHRS and CDR2 YFSETQ. This chain's CDR3 is CASSSRQVGRISEQFF. The DNA for the CDR3 is TGCGCCAGCAGCTCTAGACAGGTGGGCCGGATTAGTGAGCAGTTCTTC.

The chain employs TRBV18 and TRBJ2-2; 7 bases are a match to TRBD2. This CDR3 comprises 18 residues. The V segment lost 4 bases and the J segment 4 bases; nucleotides outside the gene matches: 15. Germline-derived CDR1 and CDR2 are KGHSH and LQKENI. CDR3 in amino acids: CASSRSLGGLVTTGELFF. The CDR3 nucleotides are TGTGCCAGCTCACGCTCCCTTGGAGGACTAGTGACCACCGGGGAGCTGTTTTTT.

The V and J genes are TRBV5-1 and TRBJ2-2; 9 bases align to TRBD1. The CDR3 is 16 residues long. Germline V gene data show CDR1 as SGHRS and CDR2 as YFSETQ. V was pared by 1 base and J by 7 bases, with 8 bases of the junction left unmatched. The CDR3, as DNA: TGCGCCAGCAGCTTGCCTGGGACAGGGTCAGGCGGGGAGCTGTTTTTT. Translated, it gives CASSLPGTGSGGELFF.

This sequence joins TRBV4-3 and TRBJ2-4, with D possibly matching TRBD1 (6 bases). The CDR3 is made up of 15 amino acids. The V and J ends lost 2 bases and 0 bases respectively, with 8 bases between them. From germline, CDR1 is LGHNA and CDR2 YSLEER. This CDR3 reads CASSQLTGAKNIQYF. The CDR3 nucleotides read TGCGCCAGCAGCCAATTGACAGGAGCCAAAAACATTCAGTACTTC.

The chain carries TRBV6-1 and TRBJ1-2; D gene ambiguous. V lost 0 bases and J lost 1, with 9 bases in between. This CDR3 comprises 15 residues. Per germline, CDR1 MNHNS and CDR2 SASEGT. CDR3 sequence (DNA): TGTGCCAGCAGTGAAGCGAAGGGAGATAACTATGGCTACACCTTC. Translating gives CASSEAKGDNYGYTF.

The chain carries TRBV3-1 (or the pseudogene TRBV3-2) and TRBJ1-1, with unresolved D. CDR1 LGHDT and CDR2 YNNKEL come from the germline V gene (reference sequence). The CDR3 extends over 13 amino acids. Trimming stripped 1 base from V and 7 bases from J, with 10 bases between. The CDR3 bases are TGTGCCAGCAGCCAAGGTAGTCCAGGTGAAGCTTTCTTT. It yields the protein CASSQGSPGEAFF.

The chain joins TRBV5-8 to TRBJ1-5; 8 positions match TRBD1. The germline V gene encodes CDR1 SGHTS and CDR2 YDEGEE. The CDR3 length is 16 residues. The V and J ends lost 3 bases and 2 bases, in that order; junction bases with no gene match: 7. The CDR3 DNA sequence: TGTGCCAGCAGCTCTGGGTTGACAGGGGGCAATCAGCCCCAGCATTTT. Its protein product is CASSSGLTGGNQPQHF.